The 7 T cell receptor beta chains in this list originate from one sample, sequenced in a study of CXCR3-negative and CXCR3-positive naive CD8 T cells. It was by 5' RACE with UMI labels that the TRB cDNA libraries were prepared. TCRdb processed the 5' RACE reads again and assigns one entry to each CDR3 protein, with no DNA. The sample has over 100,000 distinct CDR3 sequences; the top ten hold nearly 0.5%. What was sequenced was naive CXCR3- CD8+ T cells from blood. The subset: CD45RO-CCR7+CD27+CD95- naive CD8+ T cells lacking CXCR3 (TNR3-). The receptors were gathered from a human donor in good health. Some clones in this sample may be carry-over from other donors' samples.

The rearrangement links TRBV29-1 to TRBJ2-7. The CDR3 contains 13 residues. CDR1 SQVTM and CDR2 ANQGSEA come from the germline V gene. The CDR3 region is CSASTGDSYEQYF.

This chain links TRBV29-1 with TRBJ2-1; the TCRdb D gene call, TRBD2, has no DNA to confirm it. The CDR3 contains 14 residues. CDR1 is SQVTM and CDR2 is ANQGSEA in the germline V gene. The CDR3 reads CSVIKRDRSNQQFF.

The genes are TRBV28 and TRBJ2-3; TCRdb's D call, TRBD1, is unchecked because there is no DNA. The CDR3 consists of 18 residues. Germline loops: CDR1 MDHEN, CDR2 SYDVKM. CDR3 loop: CASSFTSGQGAFADTQYF.

V usage is TRBV28 and J usage is TRBJ2-1; the D gene TCRdb calls, TRBD2, cannot be checked with no DNA. The germline gives CDR1 MDHEN, CDR2 SYDVKM. This CDR3 is 21 amino acids long. This chain's CDR3 is CASSFGPVRTYGLAGGPGQFF.

V and J are TRBV7-2 and TRBJ2-1. The CDR3 runs 20 residues. CDR1 is SGHTA, CDR2 FQGNSA, per germline. The CDR3 sequence: CASSLILRGVQHSSYNEQFF.

V gene TRBV7-2 combines with J gene TRBJ1-1. Germline CDR1 reads SGHTA; CDR2 reads FQGNSA. CDR3 size: 14 residues. CDR3 sequence: CASSHEDLRTEAFF.

This chain uses TRBV23-1 with TRBJ2-5; the D call from TCRdb, TRBD1, cannot be confirmed without DNA. TRBV23-1 belongs to the ORF category, with a function that is uncertain. CDR3 length equals 15 residues. CDR3 protein: CASRGFRDRGSAQYF.